These 26 T cell receptor beta chains originate from one sample sequenced in a study of blood T cell repertoires in COVID-19. Here immunoSEQ multiplex PCR was the method, and the copy in TCRdb shows in-frame clones only, minus some. This sample has 200,000 to 250,000 clones; more than 75% occur once, and the top ten carry approximately 0.89%. Sequencing was carried out using peripheral blood. The receptor source for this set is a man aged 40-50 years with acute or convalescent COVID-19.

A word on this clone: Compared with germline, one end of the junction differs, possibly owing to a read error. The V call is TRBV20-1, the J call TRBJ1-3; a weak D match, TRBD1 (6 bases). CDR1 and CDR2 (germline): DFQATT, SNEGSKA (reference sequence). This CDR3 is built from 12 residues. Here the CDR3 reads CSASQARGKFLF. The CDR3, as DNA: TGCAGTGCTAGTCAGGCGAGGGGGAAGTTTTTGTTT.

The chain couples TRBV3-1 (or the pseudogene TRBV3-2) to TRBJ2-3; D is unclear. V was pared by 5 bases and J by 6 bases, with 15 bases between. There are 14 residues in the CDR3. Germline lookup yields CDR1 LGHDT and CDR2 YNNKEL (reference sequence). Here the CDR3 DNA reads TGTGCCAGCAGCTACTACGCTCGGTCGGATACGCAGTATTTT. Protein sequence: CASSYYARSDTQYF.

This clone was observed a handful of times. The rearrangement uses TRBV19 and TRBJ1-2; D is possibly TRBD1 (5 bases). Germline V gene lookup returns CDR1 LNHDA and CDR2 SQIVND (reference sequence). Between the trimmed V and J ends, which lost 7 bases and 4 bases, there was a span of 16 bases. The CDR3 has 14 amino acids. CDR3: CASKLGGDGYGYTF. The DNA of the CDR3 is TGTGCCAGTAAACTGGGGGGGGACGGCTATGGCTACACCTTC.

The CDR3 is CASSEVGQVNQPQHF. The CDR3 DNA reads as TGTGCCAGCAGTGAAGTGGGACAGGTCAATCAGCCCCAGCATTTT. The chain employs TRBV6-1 and TRBJ1-5, with 8 bases aligning to TRBD1. V lost 1 base and J lost 3; bases outside the gene matches: 2. This CDR3 contains 15 residues. Per germline, CDR1 MNHNS and CDR2 SASEGT.

The V gene is TRBV5-4, the J gene TRBJ2-1, with D hard to call. Germline V gives CDR1 SGHNT, CDR2 YYREEE (reference sequence). V lost 4 bases and J 8 bases, leaving 16 bases between the germline ends. The CDR3 runs 14 residues. CDR3 in DNA: TGTGCCAGCAGCGAAAAAACTAAGGCCTATGAGCAGTTCTTC. Amino acid sequence: CASSEKTKAYEQFF.

Only a few counts were recorded for this clone. V and J are TRBV11-2 and TRBJ1-4; perhaps TRBD1 as D (6 bases). The ends were cut back, 4 bases at V and 8 bases at J, with 17 bases in the middle. This CDR3 spans 15 amino acids. Germline assignment: CDR1 SGHAT and CDR2 FQNNGV. CDR3 protein: CASSSLQGWGEKLFF. CDR3 nucleotides: TGTGCCAGCAGCTCGTTACAGGGTTGGGGCGAAAAACTGTTTTTT.

The rearrangement links TRBV4-1 to TRBJ2-1; TRBD2 matches 8 bases. The CDR3 totals 14 residues. CDR1 and CDR2 (germline): MGHRA, YSYEKL. The J segment lost 9 bases and the V segment lost 1 base, leaving 5 bases of the junction unmatched. The CDR3 protein is CASSQAGGPGEQFF. CDR3 in DNA: TGCGCCAGCAGCCAAGCGGGGGGGCCTGGTGAGCAGTTCTTC.

This chain uses TRBV6-5 with TRBJ1-2; possibly TRBD1 for D (6 bases). The CDR3 contains 15 residues. Germline lookup yields CDR1 MNHEY and CDR2 SVGAGI. The V end was cut by 6 bases, the J end by 3 bases, with 17 bases between. The CDR3 protein is CASRESLGQHYGYTF. The CDR3 bases are TGTGCCAGCAGGGAGAGCCTTGGACAGCACTATGGCTACACCTTC.

This chain connects TRBV24-1 to TRBJ2-2, with 9 bases matching TRBD1. Germline assignment: CDR1 KGHDR and CDR2 SFDVKD. The length of the CDR3 is 16 residues. The V and J ends lost 5 bases and 5 bases, in that order; junction bases with no gene match: 8. For the CDR3, the DNA is TGTGCCACCAGTGCGACCGGGACAGGGAGTACCGGGGAGCTGTTTTTT. The encoded protein is CATSATGTGSTGELFF.

This clone was seen a few times. The V gene is TRBV4-2, the J gene TRBJ2-5; no definite D call. This CDR3 region has 11 residues. Germline assignment: CDR1 LGHNA and CDR2 YNFKEQ. V lost 8 bases and J lost 7, with 11 bases in between. The CDR3 DNA follows: TGTGCCAGCGGGCAAAGCTCGACCCAGTACTTC. Protein product: CASGQSSTQYF.

This rearrangement joins TRBV19 to TRBJ1-1, with 9 bases lining up with TRBD1. This CDR3 region has 17 residues. Per germline, CDR1 LNHDA and CDR2 SQIVND (reference sequence). J gave up 4 bases and V 1 base, and 10 bases lay outside the gene matches. The CDR3 DNA sequence: TGTGCCAGTAGTATAGGGGACAGGGTGCTTTGGGGCACTGAAGCTTTCTTT. This encodes CASSIGDRVLWGTEAFF.

This clone appeared a few times. The chain links TRBV12-3 or TRBV12-4 to TRBJ2-7; D perhaps matches TRBD2 (5 bases). The V gene lost 7 bases and the J gene lost 7 bases, with 14 bases spanning the gap. This CDR3 is built from 12 residues. CDR3 bases: TGTGCCAGCACAGTCCTACCGGGGGAGCAGTACTTC. Its translation is CASTVLPGEQYF.

This chain links TRBV5-1 with TRBJ1-4, with D perhaps matching TRBD1 (6 bases). Trimming stripped 3 bases from V and 8 bases from J, with 14 bases between. This CDR3 is built from 14 residues. Germline CDR1 reads SGHRS; CDR2 reads YFSETQ. The CDR3 is CASSSGQLAEKLFF. CDR3 sequence (DNA): TGCGCCAGCAGCTCAGGACAGCTTGCCGAAAAACTGTTTTTT.

In this sample, this clone turned up a few times. This chain joins TRBV30 and TRBJ1-2; tentative D call: TRBD1 (5 bases). The CDR3 loop spans 14 amino acids. Germline V CDR1 and CDR2: GTSNPN, SVGIG (reference sequence). V was cut by 5 bases and J by 3 bases, with 16 bases left in between. The CDR3 region has the DNA TGTGCCTGGGCCAAACAGGACGCATACTATGGCTACACCTTC. Encoded protein: CAWAKQDAYYGYTF.

The chain joins TRBV13 to TRBJ2-1, with 7 bases fitting TRBD2. With V trimmed by 4 bases and J by 9 bases, 12 bases remained unmatched. There are 15 residues in the CDR3. Germline CDR1 and CDR2: PRHDT and FYEKMQ (reference sequence). The CDR3 nucleotides read TGTGCCAGCAGCTCGAGACTAGCTGGGAGGGGTGAGCAGTTCTTC. Translated, it gives CASSSRLAGRGEQFF.

The chain employs TRBV9 and TRBJ2-7; weak D call: TRBD1 (5 bases). V was clipped by 1 base and J by 0 bases, with 11 bases between them. Germline V CDR1 and CDR2: SGDLS, YYNGEE. This CDR3 has 15 amino acids. This CDR3 reads CASSVRGELSYEQYF. CDR3 coding DNA: TGTGCCAGCAGCGTAAGGGGTGAGCTCTCCTACGAGCAGTACTTC.

This chain uses TRBV24-1 with TRBJ1-3; the D gene is possibly TRBD1 (6 bases). Looked up from germline, CDR1 is KGHDR and CDR2 is SFDVKD. Trimming cost V 4 bases and J 0 bases, with 18 bases left between them. The CDR3 runs 18 residues. DNA of the CDR3: TGTGCCACCAGTGACCCCCAACAGGGCCGGGGCTCTGGAAACACCATATATTTT. Amino acids: CATSDPQQGRGSGNTIYF.

The chain is built from TRBV3-1 (or the pseudogene TRBV3-2) and TRBJ2-1; D gene unclear. The length of the CDR3 is 17 residues. Germline V gene sequence: CDR1 LGHDT, CDR2 YNNKEL (reference sequence). Trimming left V 4 bases short and J 8 bases short, with 24 bases between. The CDR3 is CASSPTPRMELPHEQFF. The CDR3 nucleotides read TGTGCCAGCAGCCCGACCCCCCGGATGGAGCTTCCCCATGAGCAGTTCTTC.

There are many counts of this clone. The rearrangement joins TRBV9 to TRBJ1-2; D gene unclear. V was clipped by 0 bases and J by 8 bases, with 14 bases between them. The CDR3 runs to 14 residues. Germline CDR1 is SGDLS and CDR2 is YYNGEE. As DNA, the CDR3 is TGTGCCAGCAGCGTAGATCGAGGGCTAGGGGGCTACACCTTC. As protein: CASSVDRGLGGYTF.

A few counts support this clone. The chain joins TRBV9 to TRBJ1-4; the match to TRBD1 covers 7 bases. The CDR3 spans 14 residues. The germline V gene has CDR1 SGDLS and CDR2 YYNGEE. V was clipped by 3 bases and J by 8 bases; unmatched bases: 7. The CDR3 DNA follows: TGTGCCAGCAGCGAGACAGGGTCGGACGAAAAACTGTTTTTT. Encoded protein: CASSETGSDEKLFF. Full variable domain (rest looked up from reference TRBV9 and TRBJ1-4): DSGVTQTPKHLITATGQRVTLRCSPRSGDLSVYWYQQSLDQGLQFLIQYYNGEERAKGNILERFSAQQFPDLHSELNLSSLELGDSALYFCASSETGSDEKLFFGSGTQLSVL.

This clone was counted a few times. The chain combines TRBV12-5 with TRBJ1-1; the D gene is possibly TRBD1 (5 bases). CDR3 length: 15 residues. The V end lost 5 bases, the J end lost 0 bases, and 13 bases lay between the germline ends. Germline loops: CDR1 LGHNT, CDR2 FRNRAP. DNA for the CDR3: TGTGCTAGTGGTCCGCCGACAGCCTTGAACACTGAAGCTTTCTTT. Its translation is CASGPPTALNTEAFF.

This clone was counted a single time. The gene calls are TRBV9 and TRBJ1-3; no reliable D call. The CDR3 loop spans 15 amino acids. Germline lookup yields CDR1 SGDLS and CDR2 YYNGEE. V was shortened by 0 bases and J by 0 bases, with 7 bases between the two germline ends. Here the CDR3 reads CASSVATGSGNTIYF. As DNA, the CDR3 is TGTGCCAGCAGCGTAGCTACGGGCTCTGGAAACACCATATATTTT.

This sequence joins TRBV2 and TRBJ2-3; perhaps TRBD1 as D (6 bases). The CDR3 totals 13 residues. V was clipped by 4 bases and J by 6 bases, with 11 bases between them. Germline V gives CDR1 SNHLY, CDR2 FYNNEI. CDR3 loop: CASSARRGDTQYF. CDR3 sequence (DNA): TGTGCCAGCAGTGCTCGCAGGGGCGATACGCAGTATTTT.

The J gene is TRBJ1-2, the V gene TRBV5-4, with unresolved D. Trimming stripped 0 bases from V and 4 bases from J, with 7 bases between. CDR3 length: 13 amino acids. Per the germline V gene, CDR1 is SGHNT and CDR2 is YYREEE (reference sequence). CDR3 bases: TGTGCCAGCAGCTTGGACCCACTCTATGGCTACACCTTC. Its translation is CASSLDPLYGYTF.

This clone appeared a single time. The chain uses TRBV10-3 and TRBJ1-2; 8 nucleotides agree with TRBD1. CDR3 size: 13 residues. CDR1 ENHRY and CDR2 SYGVKD come from the germline V gene. V lost 11 bases, J lost 4 bases, and 9 bases stayed unmatched. CDR3 loop: CASGQGTSYGYTF. The CDR3 DNA follows: TGTGCCTCCGGACAGGGCACCTCCTATGGCTACACCTTC.

The chain employs TRBV19 and TRBJ1-5; maybe TRBD1 (6 bases). V dropped 3 bases and J dropped 5 bases, with 20 bases sitting between them. Germline V gene lookup returns CDR1 LNHDA and CDR2 SQIVND (reference sequence). The CDR3 is 17 amino acids. CDR3 amino acids: CASSIPIGGRGDQPQHF. The CDR3 nucleotides read TGTGCCAGTAGTATTCCAATTGGGGGCAGGGGAGATCAGCCCCAGCATTTT.